The 5 T cell receptor beta chains below were found in one sample sequenced in a study of shared clonotypes between healthy human individuals. The table came from immunoSEQ multiplex PCR; TCRdb's copy has only in-frame clones and leaves some out. The sample consists of approximately 500,000 clones, 79% of them appearing once. Sequences were obtained from PBMCs. The source is a woman aged 40 to 50 in good health. Some clones in this sample may be carry-over from other donors' samples.

The V gene is TRBV10-3, the J gene TRBJ2-1, with D unclear. V dropped 4 bases and J dropped 8 bases, with 12 bases sitting between them. From germline, CDR1 is ENHRY and CDR2 SYGVKD. The CDR3 spans 13 residues. The CDR3 sequence is CAISGVVTDEQFF. The CDR3 nucleotides are TGTGCCATCAGTGGGGTAGTAACGGATGAGCAGTTCTTC.

In this sample, this clone turned up once. This chain connects TRBV5-4 to TRBJ2-5; TRBD2 aligns across 15 bases. Looked up from germline, CDR1 is SGHNT and CDR2 is YYREEE (reference sequence). This CDR3 region has 18 residues. With 4 bases clipped from V and 7 bases from J, the junction kept 14 bases outside the gene matches. CDR3 DNA sequence: TGTGCCAGCAGCACTGGACTAGCGGGAGGGCCATCATCGGGGACCCAGTACTTC. Translating it yields CASSTGLAGGPSSGTQYF.

V gene TRBV27 combines with J gene TRBJ1-2; tentative D call: TRBD1 (5 bases). This CDR3 spans 13 amino acids. V was cut by 4 bases and J by 7 bases, with 13 bases left in between. Germline CDR1 is MNHEY and CDR2 is SMNVEV (reference sequence). The CDR3 nucleotides read TGTGCCAGCAGTTCCTTGGTGGGGGGTGGCTACACCTTC. Protein sequence: CASSSLVGGGYTF.

The V gene is TRBV7-3, the J gene TRBJ2-1; 10 nucleotides line up with TRBD2. The junction had 12 bases not matched to a gene; V was cut back by 4 bases and J by 6 bases. CDR3 length: 17 amino acids. From germline, CDR1 is SGHTA and CDR2 FQGTGA. CDR3 bases: TGTGCCAGCAGCTCGATCGGGCTAGCGGGAGTTATCAATGAGCAGTTCTTC. The encoded protein is CASSSIGLAGVINEQFF.

This clone was detected only a few times. This rearrangement joins TRBV11-2 to TRBJ2-2; D call uncertain. The CDR3 covers 12 residues. Trimming pared 5 bases from V and 3 bases from J, leaving 4 bases between. Germline CDR1 is SGHAT and CDR2 is FQNNGV. The CDR3 nucleotides are TGTGCCAGCAGCACGGACACCGGGGAGCTGTTTTTT. It yields the protein CASSTDTGELFF.